This TCR beta chain is drawn from a study of neurological immune-mediated disorders. Unsorted libraries were prepared from 2 million PBMCs held at -80 C. This clonotype was recorded many times. V was trimmed by 0 bases and J by 4 bases, leaving 3 bases between them. The germline V gene has CDR1 LGHDT and CDR2 YNNKEL (reference sequence). This CDR3 spans 12 amino acids. It was by 5'RACE with 10-nucleotide random UMIs that the cDNA was made. Each CDR3 protein is one row after TCRdb ran MiXCR on the 5' RACE reads. The sample records about 62,000 distinct CDR3 sequences, 3.7% being singletons. Sequenced input: PBMCs. The receptor comes from a woman aged 45 to 65 with multiple sclerosis. The V gene is TRBV3-1, the J gene TRBJ1-2, with D unclear. CDR3 DNA sequence: TGTGCCAGCAGCCAAGAACTCTATGGCTACACCTTC. As protein: CASSQELYGYTF.